The present T cell receptor beta chain was sequenced within a study of cytomegalovirus exposure and HLA in healthy donors. Remarks on this clone: Its target is unknown.

Trimming took 5 bases from V and 2 from J, leaving 10 bases between them. From germline, CDR1 is MDHEN and CDR2 SYDVKM. The CDR3 runs to 13 residues. The study, taken as a whole, reports: When a later analysis was performed, an Asian-associated ancestry cluster reportedly had fewer N-insertions than the approximately 680-donor mean. Altogether, 164 TCR beta chains were recorded as cytomegalovirus-associated. Earlier analysis found most TCR beta V segments productive about 90% or about 30% of the time.

This PCR relied on a set of 60 Vbeta primers and 13 Jbeta primers. The protocol was immunoSEQ multiplex PCR, while the TCRdb copy is restricted to in-frame clones and leaves out a portion. The table records 50,000 to 65,000 clones, about 71% of them present only once. The sample was PBMCs. This sequence originates from a woman aged 50 to 60 in good health and CMV-seropositive. The gene calls are TRBV28 and TRBJ2-7; maybe TRBD1 (6 bases). CDR3 sequence (DNA): TGTGCCAGCAGTACCAGGGGACCCTACGAGCAGTACTTC. As protein: CASSTRGPYEQYF.